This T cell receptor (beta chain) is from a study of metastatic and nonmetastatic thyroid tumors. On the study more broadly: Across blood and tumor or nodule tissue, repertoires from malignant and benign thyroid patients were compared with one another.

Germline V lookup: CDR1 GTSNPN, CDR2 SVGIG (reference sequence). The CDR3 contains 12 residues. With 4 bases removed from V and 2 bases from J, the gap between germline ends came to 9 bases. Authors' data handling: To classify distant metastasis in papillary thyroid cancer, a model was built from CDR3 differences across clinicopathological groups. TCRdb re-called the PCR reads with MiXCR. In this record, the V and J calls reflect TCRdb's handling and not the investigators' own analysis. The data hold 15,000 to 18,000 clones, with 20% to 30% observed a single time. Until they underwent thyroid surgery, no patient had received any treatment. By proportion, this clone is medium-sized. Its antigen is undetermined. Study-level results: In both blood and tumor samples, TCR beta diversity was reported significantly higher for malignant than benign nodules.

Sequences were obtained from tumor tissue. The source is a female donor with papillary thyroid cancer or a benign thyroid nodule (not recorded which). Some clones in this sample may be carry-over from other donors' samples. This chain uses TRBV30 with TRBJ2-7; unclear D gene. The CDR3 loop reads CAWTRTPYEQYF. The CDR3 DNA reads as TGTGCCTGGACCCGGACCCCCTACGAGCAGTACTTC.